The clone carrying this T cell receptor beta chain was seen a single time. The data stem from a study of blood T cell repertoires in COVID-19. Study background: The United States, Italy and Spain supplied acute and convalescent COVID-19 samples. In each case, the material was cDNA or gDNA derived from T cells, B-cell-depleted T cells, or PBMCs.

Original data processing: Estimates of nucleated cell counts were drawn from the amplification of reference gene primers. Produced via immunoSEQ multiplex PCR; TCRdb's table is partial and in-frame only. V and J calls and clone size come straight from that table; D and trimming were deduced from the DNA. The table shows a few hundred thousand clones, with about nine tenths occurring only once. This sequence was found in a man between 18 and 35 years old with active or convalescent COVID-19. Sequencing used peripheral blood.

The CDR3 DNA is TGTGCCAGCAGCCATCGGACAGCCTCCTACGAGCAGTACTTC. It codes for CASSHRTASYEQYF. This chain connects TRBV14 to TRBJ2-7; possible D gene TRBD1, 6 bases. V was shortened by 3 bases and J by 0 bases, with 9 bases between the two germline ends. The CDR3 has 14 residues. CDR1 and CDR2 from the germline V gene are SGHDN and FVKESK.